The entry that follows covers one TCR beta chain sequence. CDR1 is MGHRA, CDR2 YSYEKL, per germline. The CDR3 sequence is 17 residues long. The V segment lost 2 bases and the J segment 3 bases; nucleotides outside the gene matches: 12. The data are from a study of glioma-infiltrating T cells after dendritic cell vaccination. Repertoires were generated with immunoSEQ multiplex PCR, while TCRdb's copy carries only in-frame clones and drops some. This repertoire shows roughly 96,000 clones, around 80% found once; its top ten account for almost 6%. PBMC were collected before vaccination, two weeks after the third vaccination, and at progression.

The chain carries TRBV4-1 and TRBJ1-1, with 7 bases fitting TRBD1. This TCR derives from a human donor with glioblastoma. The sequenced sample was blood, obtained before dendritic cell vaccination. The CDR3 region has the DNA TGCGCCAGCAGCCAACAACAACAGGGGAACGGGTACACTGAAGCTTTCTTT. Residues: CASSQQQQGNGYTEAFF.